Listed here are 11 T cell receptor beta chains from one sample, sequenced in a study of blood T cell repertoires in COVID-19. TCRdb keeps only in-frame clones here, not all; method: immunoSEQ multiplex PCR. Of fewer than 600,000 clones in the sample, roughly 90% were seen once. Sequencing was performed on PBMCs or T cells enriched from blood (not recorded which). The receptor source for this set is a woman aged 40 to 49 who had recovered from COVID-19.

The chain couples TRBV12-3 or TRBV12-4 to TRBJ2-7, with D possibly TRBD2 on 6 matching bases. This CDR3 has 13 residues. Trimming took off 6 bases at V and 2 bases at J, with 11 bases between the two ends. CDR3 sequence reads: CASSAGTTYEQYF. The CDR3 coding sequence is TGTGCCAGCAGCGCGGGAACCACCTACGAGCAGTACTTC.

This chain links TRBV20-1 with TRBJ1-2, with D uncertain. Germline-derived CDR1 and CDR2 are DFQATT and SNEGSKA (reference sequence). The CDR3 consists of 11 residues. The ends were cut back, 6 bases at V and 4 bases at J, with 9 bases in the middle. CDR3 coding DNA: TGCAGTGCCTCAACTTTCTATGGCTACACCTTC. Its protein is CSASTFYGYTF.

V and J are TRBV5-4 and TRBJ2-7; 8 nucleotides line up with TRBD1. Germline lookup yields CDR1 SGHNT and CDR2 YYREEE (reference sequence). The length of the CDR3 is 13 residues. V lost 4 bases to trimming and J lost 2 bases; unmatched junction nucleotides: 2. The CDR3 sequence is CASSTQGAYEQYF. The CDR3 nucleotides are TGTGCCAGCAGCACACAGGGGGCCTACGAGCAGTACTTC. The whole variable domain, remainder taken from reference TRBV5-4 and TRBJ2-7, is ETGVTQSPTHLIKTRGQQVTLRCSSQSGHNTVSWYQQALGQGPQFIFQYYREEENGRGNFPPRFSGLQFPNYSSELNVNALELDDSALYLCASSTQGAYEQYFGPGTRLTVT.

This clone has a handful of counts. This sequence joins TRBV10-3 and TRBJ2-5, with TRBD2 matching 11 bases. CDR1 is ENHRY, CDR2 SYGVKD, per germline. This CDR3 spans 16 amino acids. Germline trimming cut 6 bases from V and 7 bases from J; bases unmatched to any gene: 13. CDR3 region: CAISVDGTSGPGTQYF. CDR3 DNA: TGTGCCATCAGCGTAGACGGGACTAGCGGCCCGGGGACCCAGTACTTC.

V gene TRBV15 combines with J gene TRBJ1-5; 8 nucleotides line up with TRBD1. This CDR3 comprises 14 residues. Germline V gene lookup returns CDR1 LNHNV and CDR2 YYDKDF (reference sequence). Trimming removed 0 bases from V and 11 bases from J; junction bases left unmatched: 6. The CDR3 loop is CATSREGQVESQHF. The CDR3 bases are TGTGCCACCAGCAGAGAGGGACAGGTGGAGTCCCAGCATTTT.

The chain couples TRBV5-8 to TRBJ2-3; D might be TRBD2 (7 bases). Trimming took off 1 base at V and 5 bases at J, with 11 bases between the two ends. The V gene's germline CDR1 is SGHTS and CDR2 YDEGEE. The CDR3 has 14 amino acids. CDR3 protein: CASSLRGAIDTQYF. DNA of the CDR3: TGTGCCAGCAGCTTGCGGGGGGCAATAGATACGCAGTATTTT.

This CDR3 is CASSYGYRGFYEQYF. CDR3 in DNA: TGTGCCAGCAGTTACGGGTACAGGGGCTTCTACGAGCAGTACTTC. This chain links TRBV6-5 with TRBJ2-7; 7 nucleotides match TRBD1. V shed 2 bases, J shed 3 bases, and the junction held 7 bases outside the gene matches. Germline V gene lookup returns CDR1 MNHEY and CDR2 SVGAGI. The CDR3 extends over 15 amino acids.

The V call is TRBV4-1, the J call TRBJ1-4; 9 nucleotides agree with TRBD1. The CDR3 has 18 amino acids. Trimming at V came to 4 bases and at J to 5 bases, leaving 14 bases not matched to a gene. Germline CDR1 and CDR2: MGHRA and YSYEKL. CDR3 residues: CASSPYGGQGTRNEKLFF. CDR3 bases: TGCGCCAGCAGCCCTTACGGGGGACAGGGAACGAGGAATGAAAAACTGTTTTTT.

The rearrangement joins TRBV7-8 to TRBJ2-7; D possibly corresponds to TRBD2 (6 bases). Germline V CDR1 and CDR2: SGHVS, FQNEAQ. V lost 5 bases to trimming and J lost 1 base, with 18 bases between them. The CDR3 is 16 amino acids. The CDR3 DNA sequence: TGTGCCAGCAGCCCCCGAAGGGACTTTGGTTCCTACGAGCAGTACTTC. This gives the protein CASSPRRDFGSYEQYF.

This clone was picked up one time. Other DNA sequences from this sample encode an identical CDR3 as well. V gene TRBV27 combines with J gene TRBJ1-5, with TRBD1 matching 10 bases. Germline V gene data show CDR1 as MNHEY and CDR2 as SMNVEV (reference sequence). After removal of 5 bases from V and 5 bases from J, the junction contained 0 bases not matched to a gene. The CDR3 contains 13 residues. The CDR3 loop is CASSGTGDQPQHF. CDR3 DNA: TGTGCCAGCAGTGGGACAGGGGATCAGCCCCAGCATTTT.

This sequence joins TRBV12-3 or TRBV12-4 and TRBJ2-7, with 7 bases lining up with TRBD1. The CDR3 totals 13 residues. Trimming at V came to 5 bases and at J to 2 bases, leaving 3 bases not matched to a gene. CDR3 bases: TGTGCCAGCAGTCCCGGGACAGCCTACGAGCAGTACTTC. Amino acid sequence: CASSPGTAYEQYF.